The next 23 T cell receptor beta chains were all read from a single sample in a study of CD8 T cells in Susac syndrome. Random hexamers were used to reverse transcribe an amount of roughly 0.45 to 1 ug RNA. Each CDR3 protein gets one entry after TCRdb re-called the immunoSEQ multiplex PCR reads with MiXCR. The sample has over 80,000 distinct CDR3 sequences, roughly 93% seen once; the top ten hold 0.25% to 0.4%. Source material: CD8+ T cells from PBMCs. These receptors originate from a human donor in good health.

The genes are TRBV4-1 and TRBJ1-2; 8 bases match TRBD1. The J segment lost 4 bases and the V segment lost 3 bases, leaving 4 bases of the junction unmatched. CDR3 length: 14 amino acids. Germline CDR1 reads MGHRA; CDR2 reads YSYEKL. The CDR3 here is CASSQGQAPYGYTF. The CDR3 region has the DNA TGCGCCAGCAGCCAGGGACAGGCCCCCTATGGCTACACCTTC.

The sample holds one count of this clonotype. The chain has TRBV12-3 or TRBV12-4 and TRBJ2-7; no definite D call. V lost 2 bases and J lost 2, with 7 bases in between. CDR3 size: 13 residues. The CDR3 nucleotides read TGTGCCAGCAGTTTACTTTCCCCCTACGAGCAGTACTTC. This codes for CASSLLSPYEQYF.

V gene TRBV7-6 combines with J gene TRBJ2-3, with 11 bases identical to TRBD2. The CDR3 extends over 15 amino acids. Germline CDR1 reads SGHVS; CDR2 reads FNYEAQ. The V and J ends lost 5 bases and 4 bases, in that order; junction bases with no gene match: 5. In nucleotides, the CDR3 is TGTGCCAGCAGCCGGACTAGCGGGTTCGCAGATACGCAGTATTTT. This gives the protein CASSRTSGFADTQYF.

The V gene is TRBV6-5, the J gene TRBJ2-7, with TRBD1 matching 9 bases. Per germline, CDR1 MNHEY and CDR2 SVGAGI. CDR3 length: 15 residues. V lost 4 bases to trimming and J lost 5 bases; unmatched junction nucleotides: 9. DNA of the CDR3: TGTGCCAGCAGTTCACTACCGGGACAGGGCCACGAGCAGTACTTC. It specifies CASSSLPGQGHEQYF.

This clonotype showed up just once. The genes are TRBV5-6 and TRBJ1-4, with TRBD1 matching over 10 bases. V gave up 4 bases and J gave up 10 bases; unmatched junction bases: 7. CDR3 size: 14 residues. Per germline, CDR1 SGHDT and CDR2 YYEEEE. The CDR3 loop is CASSPGQGFGKLFF. The CDR3, as DNA: TGTGCCAGCAGCCCGGGACAGGGGTTTGGAAAACTGTTTTTT.

This clonotype was picked up one time. The V gene is TRBV12-3 or TRBV12-4, the J gene TRBJ1-2; TRBD1 matches 7 bases. V trimming: 3 bases; J trimming: 3 bases; junction bases outside the gene matches: 7. This CDR3 contains 15 residues. The CDR3, as DNA: TGTGCCAGCAGTTTTGCCCCCGGGACAGACTATGGCTACACCTTC. This codes for CASSFAPGTDYGYTF.

This sequence joins TRBV12-3 or TRBV12-4 and TRBJ1-2; D remains ambiguous. V lost 6 bases to trimming and J lost 7 bases, with 21 bases between them. CDR3 length: 15 amino acids. CDR3 amino acids: CASSASGPVGGGYTF. In nucleotides, the CDR3 is TGTGCCAGCAGCGCTAGCGGGCCGGTGGGAGGTGGCTACACCTTC.

V is TRBV27 and J is TRBJ1-5; possible D gene TRBD1, 6 bases. The CDR3 is made up of 14 amino acids. Trimming removed 10 bases at V and 8 bases at J, with 21 bases between. The germline gives CDR1 MNHEY, CDR2 SMNVEV (reference sequence). In DNA form, the CDR3 reads TGTGCCATCGGGGGCAACAGGGTGGGGGAGCCCCAGCATTTT. Encoded protein: CAIGGNRVGEPQHF.

The chain is built from TRBV9 and TRBJ1-6; perhaps TRBD1 as D (6 bases). The CDR3 has 13 residues. V lost 4 bases, J lost 7 bases, and 9 bases lay in between. CDR1 is SGDLS and CDR2 is YYNGEE in the germline V gene. CDR3 loop: CASSPGTNSPLHF. DNA for the CDR3: TGTGCCAGCAGCCCCGGGACAAATTCACCCCTCCACTTT. Filled out from reference TRBV9 and TRBJ1-6, the complete variable domain reads DSGVTQTPKHLITATGQRVTLRCSPRSGDLSVYWYQQSLDQGLQFLIQYYNGEERAKGNILERFSAQQFPDLHSELNLSSLELGDSALYFCASSPGTNSPLHFGNGTRLTVT.

This chain uses TRBV7-9 with TRBJ1-2, with TRBD1 as a possible D gene (5 bases). This CDR3 has 14 amino acids. V lost 8 bases to trimming and J lost 4 bases, with 17 bases between them. CDR1 is SEHNR and CDR2 is FQNEAQ in the germline V gene (reference sequence). The CDR3 region has the DNA TGTGCCAGCGGGGGGGTCTCAATGATCTATGGCTACACCTTC. It codes for CASGGVSMIYGYTF.

The rearrangement links TRBV4-1 to TRBJ2-1, with 7 nucleotides matching TRBD2. The germline CDR1 and CDR2 sequences are MGHRA and YSYEKL. Germline trimming cut 0 bases from V and 7 bases from J; bases unmatched to any gene: 3. CDR3 length equals 14 residues. CDR3 in amino acids: CASSQDSSGNEQFF. The CDR3 region has the DNA TGCGCCAGCAGCCAAGATTCTAGCGGAAATGAGCAGTTCTTC.

This clonotype was picked up one time. This rearrangement joins TRBV7-2 to TRBJ1-5; TRBD1 matches at 8 bases. This CDR3 spans 15 amino acids. V trimming: 5 bases; J trimming: 5 bases; junction bases outside the gene matches: 8. The germline CDR1 and CDR2 sequences are SGHTA and FQGNSA. The CDR3: CASSTWTGLDQPQHF. CDR3 nucleotide sequence: TGTGCCAGCAGCACGTGGACAGGGCTGGATCAGCCCCAGCATTTT.

The chain employs TRBV27 and TRBJ1-5, with 8 bases matching TRBD1. With 6 bases clipped from V and 0 bases from J, the junction kept 4 bases outside the gene matches. Germline CDR1 is MNHEY and CDR2 is SMNVEV (reference sequence). The CDR3 is 15 amino acids. CDR3: CASSGQGYSNQPQHF. CDR3 DNA: TGTGCCAGCAGCGGACAGGGCTATAGCAATCAGCCCCAGCATTTT.

The rearrangement joins TRBV27 to TRBJ2-3, with 10 bases that match TRBD2. Trimming at V came to 1 base and at J to 5 bases, leaving 9 bases not matched to a gene. Germline V gives CDR1 MNHEY, CDR2 SMNVEV (reference sequence). The CDR3 sequence is 17 residues long. In DNA form, the CDR3 reads TGTGCCAGCAGTTTATGGGGAGCGGGGGGGCCGAAAGATACGCAGTATTTT. As protein: CASSLWGAGGPKDTQYF.

This chain joins TRBV12-3 or TRBV12-4 and TRBJ2-7; tentative D call: TRBD1 (7 bases). V was trimmed by 3 bases and J by 7 bases, leaving 22 bases between them. The CDR3 extends over 16 amino acids. The CDR3: CASSLEEGAPLGEQYF. The DNA for the CDR3 is TGTGCCAGCAGTTTGGAGGAGGGGGCACCCCTAGGAGAGCAGTACTTC.

The V call is TRBV3-1, the J call TRBJ2-1; D unresolved. Trimming left V 4 bases short and J 0 bases short, with 10 bases between. From germline, CDR1 is LGHDT and CDR2 YNNKEL (reference sequence). The CDR3 is made up of 15 amino acids. For the CDR3, the DNA is TGTGCCAGCAGCCTACTTAGGAGCTCCTACAATGAGCAGTTCTTC. Its protein is CASSLLRSSYNEQFF.

This clonotype appeared a single time. One end of the junction does not line up with germline, which may come from a read error. The chain combines TRBV7-9 with TRBJ1-1; D ambiguous. From germline, CDR1 is SEHNR and CDR2 FQNEAQ (reference sequence). CDR3 length equals 14 residues. CDR3 residues: CASSLAAANTEAFF. In DNA, the CDR3 is TGTGCCAGCAGCCTAGCGGCAGCGAACACTGAAGCTTTCTTT. Full variable domain (missing parts from reference TRBV7-9 and TRBJ1-1): DTGVSQNPRHKITKRGQNVTFRCDPISEHNRLYWYRQTLGQGPEFLTYFQNEAQLEKSRLLSDRFSAERPKGSFSTLEIQRTEQGDSAMYLCASSLAAANTEAFFGQGTRLTVV.

V is TRBV3-1 and J is TRBJ2-3; D is ambiguous. The CDR3 contains 12 residues. Per the germline V gene, CDR1 is LGHDT and CDR2 is YNNKEL (reference sequence). Trimming pared 2 bases from V and 3 bases from J, leaving 3 bases between. The CDR3 is CASSQRTDTQYF. In DNA, the CDR3 is TGTGCCAGCAGCCAAAGGACAGATACGCAGTATTTT.

The chain links TRBV29-1 to TRBJ1-1, with TRBD1 identical over 8 bases. Unmatched junction bases numbered 6, after V lost 8 bases and J lost 1 base. This CDR3 has 13 amino acids. The germline gives CDR1 SQVTM, CDR2 ANQGSEA. The CDR3 reads CSTWTGSNTEAFF. The DNA of the CDR3 is TGCAGCACCTGGACAGGGTCGAACACTGAAGCTTTCTTT.

The chain is built from TRBV5-6 and TRBJ2-5; D is uncertain. Germline values: CDR1 SGHDT, CDR2 YYEEEE. Trimming removed 2 bases from V and 2 bases from J, with 10 bases in between. This CDR3 has 14 residues. Here the CDR3 DNA reads TGTGCCAGCAGCTTCTGGCAGCGACAAGAGACCCAGTACTTC. Its translation is CASSFWQRQETQYF.

This chain links TRBV6-5 with TRBJ1-2; TRBD1 is a possible D gene (6 bases). The CDR3 has 16 amino acids. Trimming pared 0 bases from V and 6 bases from J, leaving 17 bases between. Per germline, CDR1 MNHEY and CDR2 SVGAGI. The CDR3 region has the DNA TGTGCCAGCAGTTACTCGAGTATCGGGGGGCGGGATGGCTACACCTTC. Translating it yields CASSYSSIGGRDGYTF.

In this sample, this clonotype turned up once. The chain links TRBV4-1 to TRBJ2-5; the D gene could be TRBD1 or TRBD2 (5 bases each). The V gene's germline CDR1 is MGHRA and CDR2 YSYEKL. The ends were cut back, 4 bases at V and 5 bases at J, with 17 bases in the middle. There are 15 residues in the CDR3. The CDR3 nucleotides are TGCGCCAGCAGCCTGCCTGGGACCGGGTCGGAGACCCAGTACTTC. Translated: CASSLPGTGSETQYF.

V and J are TRBV29-1 and TRBJ2-7, with 14 bases identical to TRBD2. The trim removed 6 bases at V and 0 bases at J, leaving 7 bases unmatched. The germline CDR1 and CDR2 sequences are SQVTM and ANQGSEA. This CDR3 spans 16 amino acids. This CDR3 reads CSVGTSGGRSSYEQYF. CDR3 DNA sequence: TGCAGCGTCGGGACTAGCGGGGGCCGAAGCTCCTACGAGCAGTACTTC.